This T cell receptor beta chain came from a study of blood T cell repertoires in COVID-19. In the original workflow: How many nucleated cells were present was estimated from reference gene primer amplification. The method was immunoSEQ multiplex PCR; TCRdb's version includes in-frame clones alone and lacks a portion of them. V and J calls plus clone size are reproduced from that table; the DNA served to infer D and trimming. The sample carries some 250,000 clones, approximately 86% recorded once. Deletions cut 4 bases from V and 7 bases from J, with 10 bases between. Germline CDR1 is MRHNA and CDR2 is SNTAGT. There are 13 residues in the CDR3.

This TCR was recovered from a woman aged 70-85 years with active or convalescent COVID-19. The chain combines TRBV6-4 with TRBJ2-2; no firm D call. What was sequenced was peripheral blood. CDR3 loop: CASSVGGFGELFF. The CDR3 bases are TGTGCCAGCAGTGTCGGTGGTTTCGGGGAGCTGTTTTTT.